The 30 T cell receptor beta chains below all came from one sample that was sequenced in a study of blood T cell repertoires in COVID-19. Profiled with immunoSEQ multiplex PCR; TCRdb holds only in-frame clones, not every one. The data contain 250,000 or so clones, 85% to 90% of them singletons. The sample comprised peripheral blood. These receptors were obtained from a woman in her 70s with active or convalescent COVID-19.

CDR3 sequence reads: CASSYGGQGGDTQYF. DNA of the CDR3: TGTGCCAGCAGTTACGGCGGACAGGGAGGGGATACGCAGTATTTT. The V and J genes are TRBV6-2 or TRBV6-3 and TRBJ2-3, with D possibly TRBD1 on 8 matching bases. Deletions cut 2 bases from V and 6 bases from J, with 15 bases between. The germline gives CDR1 MNHEY, CDR2 SVGEGT. The CDR3 is made up of 15 amino acids.

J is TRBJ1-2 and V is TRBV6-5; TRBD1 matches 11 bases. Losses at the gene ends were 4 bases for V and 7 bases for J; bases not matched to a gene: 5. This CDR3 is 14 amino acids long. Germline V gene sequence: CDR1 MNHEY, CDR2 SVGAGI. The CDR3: CASSSGQGAFGYTF. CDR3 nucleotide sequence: TGTGCCAGCAGTTCCGGACAGGGGGCATTTGGCTACACCTTC.

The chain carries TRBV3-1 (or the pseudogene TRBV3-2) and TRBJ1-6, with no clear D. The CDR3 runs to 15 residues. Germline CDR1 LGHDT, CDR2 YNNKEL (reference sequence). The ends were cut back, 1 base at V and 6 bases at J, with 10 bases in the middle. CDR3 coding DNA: TGTGCCAGCAGCCAAGCGAGGGCCCCTAATTCACCCCTCCACTTT. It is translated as CASSQARAPNSPLHF.

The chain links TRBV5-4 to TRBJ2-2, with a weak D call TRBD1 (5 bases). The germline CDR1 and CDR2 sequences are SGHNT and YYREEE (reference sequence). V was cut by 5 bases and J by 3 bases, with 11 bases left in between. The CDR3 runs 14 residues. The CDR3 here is CASSSQGDTGELFF. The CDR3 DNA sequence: TGTGCCAGCAGTTCCCAGGGTGACACCGGGGAGCTGTTTTTT.

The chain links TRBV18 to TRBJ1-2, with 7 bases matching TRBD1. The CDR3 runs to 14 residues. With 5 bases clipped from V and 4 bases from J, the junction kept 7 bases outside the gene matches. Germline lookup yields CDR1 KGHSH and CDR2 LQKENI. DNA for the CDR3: TGTGCCAGCTCAGGGGAAGGGGGCGCCTATGGCTACACCTTC. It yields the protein CASSGEGGAYGYTF.

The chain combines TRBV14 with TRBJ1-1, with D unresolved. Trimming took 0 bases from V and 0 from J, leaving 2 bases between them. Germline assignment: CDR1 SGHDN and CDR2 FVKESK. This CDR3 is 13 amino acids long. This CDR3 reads CASSQDMNTEAFF. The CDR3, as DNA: TGTGCCAGCAGCCAAGACATGAACACTGAAGCTTTCTTT. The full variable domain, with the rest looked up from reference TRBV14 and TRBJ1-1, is EAGVTQFPSHSVIEKGQTVTLRCDPISGHDNLYWYRRVMGKEIKFLLHFVKESKQDESGMPNNRFLAERTGGTYSTLKVQPAELEDSGVYFCASSQDMNTEAFFGQGTRLTVV.

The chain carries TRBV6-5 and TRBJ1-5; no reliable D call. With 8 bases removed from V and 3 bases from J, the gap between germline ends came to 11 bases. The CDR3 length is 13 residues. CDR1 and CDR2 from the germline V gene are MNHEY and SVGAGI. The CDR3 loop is CASRQTDNQPQHF. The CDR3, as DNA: TGTGCCAGCCGACAAACGGACAATCAGCCCCAGCATTTT.

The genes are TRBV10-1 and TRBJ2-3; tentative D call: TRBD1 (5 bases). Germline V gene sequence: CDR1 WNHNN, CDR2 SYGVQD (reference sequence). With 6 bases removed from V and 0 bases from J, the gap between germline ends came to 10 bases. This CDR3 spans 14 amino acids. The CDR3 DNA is TGCGCCAGCAGCCGACAGTTGAGCACAGATACGCAGTATTTT. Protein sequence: CASSRQLSTDTQYF.

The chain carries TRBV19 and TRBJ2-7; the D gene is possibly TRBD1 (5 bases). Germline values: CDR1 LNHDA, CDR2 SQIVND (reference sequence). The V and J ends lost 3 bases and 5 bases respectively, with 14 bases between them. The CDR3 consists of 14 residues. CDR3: CASSMSTGNHEQYF. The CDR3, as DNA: TGTGCCAGTAGTATGAGTACAGGTAACCACGAGCAGTACTTC. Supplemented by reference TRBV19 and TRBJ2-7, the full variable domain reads DGGITQSPKYLFRKEGQNVTLSCEQNLNHDAMYWYRQDPGQGLRLIYYSQIVNDFQKGDIAEGYSVSREKKESFPLTVTSAQKNPTAFYLCASSMSTGNHEQYFGPGTRLTVT.

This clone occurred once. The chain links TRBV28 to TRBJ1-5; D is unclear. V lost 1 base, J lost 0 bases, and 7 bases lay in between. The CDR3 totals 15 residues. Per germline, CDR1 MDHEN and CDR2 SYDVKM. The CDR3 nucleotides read TGTGCCAGCAGTTTATCACAGATTAGCAATCAGCCCCAGCATTTT. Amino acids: CASSLSQISNQPQHF.

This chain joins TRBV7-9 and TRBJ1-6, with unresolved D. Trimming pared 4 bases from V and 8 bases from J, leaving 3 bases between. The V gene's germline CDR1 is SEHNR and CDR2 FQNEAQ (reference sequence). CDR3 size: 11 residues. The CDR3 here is CASSSDSPLHF. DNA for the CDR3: TGTGCCAGCAGCTCAGATTCACCCCTCCACTTT.

As DNA, the CDR3 is TGTGCCAGCAGTTGGGGGGGGGCGTCATTCAATGAGCAGTTCTTC. This sequence encodes CASSWGGASFNEQFF. The chain combines TRBV27 with TRBJ2-1; the D gene is possibly TRBD2 (7 bases). The CDR3 is made up of 15 amino acids. V shed 4 bases and J shed 6 bases, with 16 bases lying between them. Per germline, CDR1 MNHEY and CDR2 SMNVEV (reference sequence).

CDR3 protein: CASTKYNEQFF. CDR3 nucleotide sequence: TGTGCCAGCACTAAGTACAATGAGCAGTTCTTC. This chain connects TRBV6-5 to TRBJ2-1; D remains unclear. Trimming removed 7 bases from V and 4 bases from J, with 5 bases in between. CDR1 MNHEY and CDR2 SVGAGI come from the germline V gene. This CDR3 region has 11 residues.

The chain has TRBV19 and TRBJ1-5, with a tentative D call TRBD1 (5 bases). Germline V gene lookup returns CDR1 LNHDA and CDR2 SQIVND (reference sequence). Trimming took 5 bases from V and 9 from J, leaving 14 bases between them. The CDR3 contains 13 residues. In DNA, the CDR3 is TGTGCCAGTAGTCAGGGTTTTACCTCGCCCCAGCATTTT. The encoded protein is CASSQGFTSPQHF.

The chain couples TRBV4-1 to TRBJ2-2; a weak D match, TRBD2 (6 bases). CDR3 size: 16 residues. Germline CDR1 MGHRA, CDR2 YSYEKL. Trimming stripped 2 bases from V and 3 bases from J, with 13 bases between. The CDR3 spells CASSQPLAVDTGELFF. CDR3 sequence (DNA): TGCGCCAGCAGCCAACCTTTAGCGGTCGACACCGGGGAGCTGTTTTTT.

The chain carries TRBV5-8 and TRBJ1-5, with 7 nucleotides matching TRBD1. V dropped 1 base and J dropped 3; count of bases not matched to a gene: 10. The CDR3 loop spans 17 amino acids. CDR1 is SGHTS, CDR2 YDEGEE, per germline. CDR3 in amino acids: CASSLHWGGQANQPQHF. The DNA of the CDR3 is TGTGCCAGCAGCTTGCATTGGGGTGGACAGGCCAATCAGCCCCAGCATTTT.

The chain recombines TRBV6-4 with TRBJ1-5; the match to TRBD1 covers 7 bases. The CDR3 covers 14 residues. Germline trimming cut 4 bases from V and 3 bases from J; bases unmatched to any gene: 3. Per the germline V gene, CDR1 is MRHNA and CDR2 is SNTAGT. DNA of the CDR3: TGTGCCAGCAGTGCGACAGGGCTCAATCAGCCCCAGCATTTT. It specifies CASSATGLNQPQHF.

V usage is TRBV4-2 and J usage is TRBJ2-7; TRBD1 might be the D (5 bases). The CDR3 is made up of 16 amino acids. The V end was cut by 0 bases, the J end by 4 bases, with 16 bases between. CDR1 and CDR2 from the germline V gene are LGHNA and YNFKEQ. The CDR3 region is CASSQERRQGGYEQYF. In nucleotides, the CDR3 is TGTGCCAGCAGCCAAGAAAGGCGTCAGGGTGGGTACGAGCAGTACTTC.

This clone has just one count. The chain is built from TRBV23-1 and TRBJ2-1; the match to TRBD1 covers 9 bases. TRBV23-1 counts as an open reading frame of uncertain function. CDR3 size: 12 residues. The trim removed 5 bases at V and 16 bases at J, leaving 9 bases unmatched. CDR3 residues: CASSDGTGSFFF. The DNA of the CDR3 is TGCGCCAGCAGTGACGGGACAGGGAGCTTCTTCTTC.

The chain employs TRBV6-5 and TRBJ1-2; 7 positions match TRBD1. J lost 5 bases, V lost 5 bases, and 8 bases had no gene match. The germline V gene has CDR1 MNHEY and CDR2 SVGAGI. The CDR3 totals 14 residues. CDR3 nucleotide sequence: TGTGCCAGCAGTACCCGACAGGGAGAGTATGGCTACACCTTC. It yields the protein CASSTRQGEYGYTF.

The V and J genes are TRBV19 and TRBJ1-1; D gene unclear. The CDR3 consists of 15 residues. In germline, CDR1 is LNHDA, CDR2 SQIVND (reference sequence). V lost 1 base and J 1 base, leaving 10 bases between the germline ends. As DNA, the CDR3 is TGTGCCAGTAGTATAGCCTGGGAGGGGAACACTGAAGCTTTCTTT. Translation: CASSIAWEGNTEAFF.

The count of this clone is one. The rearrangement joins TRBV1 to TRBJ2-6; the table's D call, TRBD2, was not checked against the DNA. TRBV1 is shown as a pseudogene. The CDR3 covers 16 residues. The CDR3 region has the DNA TGCACCACCGTACTAGCGCGTTACTCTGGGGCCAACGTCCTGACTTTC. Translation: CTTVLARYSGANVLTF.

In DNA, the CDR3 is TGCGCCAGCAGCCAGGACAGGTTGAGGACAGATACGCAGTATTTT. This gives the protein CASSQDRLRTDTQYF. This chain links TRBV4-3 with TRBJ2-3; 7 nucleotides line up with TRBD1. Unmatched junction bases numbered 6, after V lost 3 bases and J lost 3 bases. CDR1 is LGHNA, CDR2 YSLEER, per germline. This CDR3 spans 15 amino acids.

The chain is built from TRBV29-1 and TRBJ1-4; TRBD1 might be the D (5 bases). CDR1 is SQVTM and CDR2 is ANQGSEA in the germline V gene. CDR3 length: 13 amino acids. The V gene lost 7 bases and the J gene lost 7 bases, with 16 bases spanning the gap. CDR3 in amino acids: CSAGAAGGEKLFF. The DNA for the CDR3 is TGCAGCGCCGGAGCGGCGGGGGGTGAAAAACTGTTTTTT.

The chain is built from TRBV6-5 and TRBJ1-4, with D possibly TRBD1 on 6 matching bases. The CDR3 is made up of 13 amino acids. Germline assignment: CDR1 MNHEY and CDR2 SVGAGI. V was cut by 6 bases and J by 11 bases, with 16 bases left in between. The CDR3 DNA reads TGTGCCAGCAGCCTAGGGGGTAACTCTAAACTGTTTTTT. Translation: CASSLGGNSKLFF.

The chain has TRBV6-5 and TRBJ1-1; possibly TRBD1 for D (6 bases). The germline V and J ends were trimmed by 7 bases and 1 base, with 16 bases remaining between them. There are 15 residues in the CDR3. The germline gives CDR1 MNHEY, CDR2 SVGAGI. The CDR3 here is CASTQTGLANTEAFF. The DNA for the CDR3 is TGTGCCAGCACCCAAACAGGGTTAGCGAACACTGAAGCTTTCTTT.

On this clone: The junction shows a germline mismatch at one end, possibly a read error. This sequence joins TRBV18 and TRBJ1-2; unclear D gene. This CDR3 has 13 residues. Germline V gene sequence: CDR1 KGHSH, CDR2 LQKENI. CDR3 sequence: CASSPQDRAGYTF. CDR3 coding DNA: TGTGCCAGCTCGCCACAAGATCGCGCCGGCTACACCTTC.

The CDR3 nucleotides read TGTGCCATCAGTGAGGGAACCCCGGGGGGCACCGGGGAGCTGTTTTTT. The encoded protein is CAISEGTPGGTGELFF. The rearrangement uses TRBV10-3 and TRBJ2-2; TRBD2 aligns across 7 bases. CDR1 ENHRY and CDR2 SYGVKD come from the germline V gene. The V gene end was trimmed by 2 bases and the J gene end by 4 bases; junction bases not matched to a gene: 7. The CDR3 has 16 amino acids.

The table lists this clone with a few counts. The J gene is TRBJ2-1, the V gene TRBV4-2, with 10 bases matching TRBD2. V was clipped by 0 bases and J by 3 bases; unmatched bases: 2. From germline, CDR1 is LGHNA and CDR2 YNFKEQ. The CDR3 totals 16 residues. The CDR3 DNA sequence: TGTGCCAGCAGCCAAGATAAGCGGGGGGGCTACAATGAGCAGTTCTTC. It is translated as CASSQDKRGGYNEQFF.

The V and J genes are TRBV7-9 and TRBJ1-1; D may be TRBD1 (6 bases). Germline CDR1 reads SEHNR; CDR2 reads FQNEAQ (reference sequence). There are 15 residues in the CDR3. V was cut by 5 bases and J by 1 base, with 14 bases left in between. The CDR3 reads CASSQDTGKNTEAFF. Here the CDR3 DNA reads TGTGCCAGCAGCCAAGACACAGGGAAGAACACTGAAGCTTTCTTT.